This T cell receptor beta chain was identified during a study of shared clonotypes between healthy human individuals. Study-wide findings and caveats: Tissues were not sampled, only blood, and their repertoires likely differ. A limitation of the genetic and exposure-history diversity represented arose from few donors.

Naivety among CD8 cells was defined by CD45RO negativity and positive CCR7 selection, thereby excluding terminally differentiated effector memory CD45RA+ cells. The J segment lost 2 bases and the V segment lost 7 bases, leaving 10 bases of the junction unmatched. The CDR3 sequence is 17 residues long. Germline V gives CDR1 PRHDT, CDR2 FYEKMQ (reference sequence). As to this clone: The antigen is not known.

Replicate PCRs for sorted subsets used approximately 190 ng DNA; this equaled around 28,000 T cell genomes. Assay: immunoSEQ multiplex PCR; the TCRdb copy retains only in-frame clones and omits some. The data show roughly 2 million clones, with approximately 94% seen just once and about 1.1% held by the top ten. The sample comprised naive CD8+ T cells sorted from blood. This TCR was recovered from a man aged 18 to 30 in good health. This chain links TRBV13 with TRBJ2-3; TRBD2 aligns across 12 bases. The chain's CDR3 is CASNLAGLAGFTDTQYF. The CDR3 bases are TGTGCCAGCAACCTCGCCGGACTAGCGGGATTCACAGATACGCAGTATTTT.